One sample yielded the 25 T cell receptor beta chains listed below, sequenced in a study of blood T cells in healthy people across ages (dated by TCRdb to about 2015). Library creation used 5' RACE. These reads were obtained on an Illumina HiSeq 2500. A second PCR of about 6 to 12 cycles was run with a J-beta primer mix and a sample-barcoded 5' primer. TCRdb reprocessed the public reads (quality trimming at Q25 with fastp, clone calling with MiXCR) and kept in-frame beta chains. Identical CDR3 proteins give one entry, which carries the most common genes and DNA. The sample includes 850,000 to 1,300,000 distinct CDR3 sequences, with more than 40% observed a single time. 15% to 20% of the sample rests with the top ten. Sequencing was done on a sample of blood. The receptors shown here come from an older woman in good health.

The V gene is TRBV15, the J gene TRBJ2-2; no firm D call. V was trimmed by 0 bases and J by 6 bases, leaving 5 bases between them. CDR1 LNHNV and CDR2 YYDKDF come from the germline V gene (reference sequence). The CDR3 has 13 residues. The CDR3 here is CATSRDRSGELFF. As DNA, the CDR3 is TGTGCCACCAGCAGAGATCGGTCCGGGGAGCTGTTTTTT.

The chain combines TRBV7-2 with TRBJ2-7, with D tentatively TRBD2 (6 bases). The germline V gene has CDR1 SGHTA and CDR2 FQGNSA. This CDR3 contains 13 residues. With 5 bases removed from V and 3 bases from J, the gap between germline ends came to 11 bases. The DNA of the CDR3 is TGTGCCAGCAGCCAGACTAGGCACTACGAGCAGTACTTC. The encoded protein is CASSQTRHYEQYF. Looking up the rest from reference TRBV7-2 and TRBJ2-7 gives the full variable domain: GAGVSQSPSNKVTEKGKDVELRCDPISGHTALYWYRQSLGQGLEFLIYFQGNSAPDKSGLPSDRFSAERTGGSVSTLTIQRTQQEDSAVYLCASSQTRHYEQYFGPGTRLTVT.

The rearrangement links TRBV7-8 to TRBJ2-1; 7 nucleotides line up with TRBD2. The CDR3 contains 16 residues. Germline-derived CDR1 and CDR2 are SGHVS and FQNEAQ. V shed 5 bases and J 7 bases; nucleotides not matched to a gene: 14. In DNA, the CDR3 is TGTGCCAGCAGCGCAACCAGGACTAGTATTGTGAATGAGCAGTTCTTC. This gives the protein CASSATRTSIVNEQFF.

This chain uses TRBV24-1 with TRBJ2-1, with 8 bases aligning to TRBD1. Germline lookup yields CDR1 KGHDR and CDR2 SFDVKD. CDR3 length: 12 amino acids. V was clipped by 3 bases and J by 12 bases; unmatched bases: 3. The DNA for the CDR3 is TGTGCCACCAGTGATACAGGGGGTGGGCAGTTCTTC. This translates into CATSDTGGGQFF.

CDR3 in DNA: TGTGCCAGCAGTCCCGGGTGGGGGGCCACAGAGCCCCAGCATTTT. This encodes CASSPGWGATEPQHF. J is TRBJ1-5 and V is TRBV12-3 or TRBV12-4; D possibly corresponds to TRBD1 (6 bases). Trimming took 5 bases from V and 8 from J, leaving 19 bases between them. This CDR3 is built from 15 residues.

DNA of the CDR3: TGTGCCAGCAGGTACGCGGGAGGCACAGATACGCAGTATTTT. Translating gives CASRYAGGTDTQYF. The chain joins TRBV6-5 to TRBJ2-3, with TRBD2 matching 7 bases. The CDR3 length is 14 residues. Trimming at V came to 6 bases and at J to 1 base, leaving 4 bases not matched to a gene. Germline lookup yields CDR1 MNHEY and CDR2 SVGAGI.

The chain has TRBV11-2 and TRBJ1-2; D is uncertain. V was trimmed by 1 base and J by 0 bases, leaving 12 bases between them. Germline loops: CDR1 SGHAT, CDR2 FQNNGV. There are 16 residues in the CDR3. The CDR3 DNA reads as TGTGCCAGCAGCTTAGGCCGGGGTTCAGCTAACTATGGCTACACCTTC. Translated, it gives CASSLGRGSANYGYTF. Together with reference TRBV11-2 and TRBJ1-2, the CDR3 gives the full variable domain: EAGVAQSPRYKIIEKRQSVAFWCNPISGHATLYWYQQILGQGPKLLIQFQNNGVVDDSQLPKDRFSAERLKGVDSTLKIQPAKLEDSAVYLCASSLGRGSANYGYTFGSGTRLTVV.

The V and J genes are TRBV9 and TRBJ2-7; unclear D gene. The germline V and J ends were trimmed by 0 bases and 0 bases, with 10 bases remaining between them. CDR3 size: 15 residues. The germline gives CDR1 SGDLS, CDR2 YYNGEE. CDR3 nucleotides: TGTGCCAGCAGCGTAGGTGTACTCTCCTCCTACGAGCAGTACTTC. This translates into CASSVGVLSSYEQYF.

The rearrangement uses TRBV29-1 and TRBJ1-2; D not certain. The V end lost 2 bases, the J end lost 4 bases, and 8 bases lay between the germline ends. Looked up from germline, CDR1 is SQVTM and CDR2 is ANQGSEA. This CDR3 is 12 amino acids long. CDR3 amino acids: CSVESLGYGYTF. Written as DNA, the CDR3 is TGCAGCGTTGAATCCCTGGGCTATGGCTACACCTTC.

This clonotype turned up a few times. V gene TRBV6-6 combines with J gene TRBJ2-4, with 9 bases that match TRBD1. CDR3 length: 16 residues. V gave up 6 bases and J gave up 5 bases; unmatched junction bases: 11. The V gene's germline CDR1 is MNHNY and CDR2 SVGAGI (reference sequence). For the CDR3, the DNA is TGTGCCAGCAGCCCCCCCGGGACAGGGATCCAAAACATTCAGTACTTC. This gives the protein CASSPPGTGIQNIQYF.

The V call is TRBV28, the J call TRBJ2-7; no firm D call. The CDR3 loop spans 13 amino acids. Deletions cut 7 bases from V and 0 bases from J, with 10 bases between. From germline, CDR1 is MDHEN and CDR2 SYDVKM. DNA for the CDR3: TGTGCCAGCAAGGAAATTCTCTCCTACGAGCAGTACTTC. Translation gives CASKEILSYEQYF.

The CDR3 loop is CASSHPLGRVGNEQFF. In DNA form, the CDR3 reads TGTGCCAGCAGCCACCCCCTTGGCAGGGTAGGGAATGAGCAGTTCTTC. V usage is TRBV3-1 and J usage is TRBJ2-1; maybe TRBD1 (5 bases). The V end lost 3 bases, the J end lost 7 bases, and 19 bases lay between the germline ends. This CDR3 has 16 amino acids. Germline V gene sequence: CDR1 LGHDT, CDR2 YNNKEL (reference sequence).

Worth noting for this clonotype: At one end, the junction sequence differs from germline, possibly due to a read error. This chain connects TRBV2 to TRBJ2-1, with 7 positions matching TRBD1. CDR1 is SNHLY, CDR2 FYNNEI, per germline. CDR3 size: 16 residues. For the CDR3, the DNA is TGTGCCAGCAGTTCAACAGGGGCGCGTTCCTACAATGAGCAGTTCTTT. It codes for CASSSTGARSYNEQFF.

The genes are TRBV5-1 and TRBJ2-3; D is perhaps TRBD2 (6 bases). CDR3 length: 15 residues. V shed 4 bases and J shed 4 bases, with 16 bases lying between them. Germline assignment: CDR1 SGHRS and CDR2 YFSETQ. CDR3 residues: CASSGLPLAADTQYF. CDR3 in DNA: TGCGCCAGCAGCGGCCTCCCCTTAGCGGCAGATACGCAGTATTTT. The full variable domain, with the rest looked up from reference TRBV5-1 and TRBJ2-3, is KAGVTQTPRYLIKTRGQQVTLSCSPISGHRSVSWYQQTPGQGLQFLFEYFSETQRNKGNFPGRFSGRQFSNSRSEMNVSTLELGDSALYLCASSGLPLAADTQYFGPGTRLTVL.

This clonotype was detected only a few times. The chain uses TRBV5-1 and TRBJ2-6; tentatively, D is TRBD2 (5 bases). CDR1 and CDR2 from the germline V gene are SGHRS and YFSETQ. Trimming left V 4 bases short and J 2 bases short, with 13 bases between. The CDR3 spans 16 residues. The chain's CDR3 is CASSLGEGAGANVLTF. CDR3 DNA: TGCGCCAGCAGCCTCGGCGAGGGAGCTGGGGCCAACGTCCTGACTTTC. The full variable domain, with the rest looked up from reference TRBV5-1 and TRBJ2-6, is KAGVTQTPRYLIKTRGQQVTLSCSPISGHRSVSWYQQTPGQGLQFLFEYFSETQRNKGNFPGRFSGRQFSNSRSEMNVSTLELGDSALYLCASSLGEGAGANVLTFGAGSRLTVL.

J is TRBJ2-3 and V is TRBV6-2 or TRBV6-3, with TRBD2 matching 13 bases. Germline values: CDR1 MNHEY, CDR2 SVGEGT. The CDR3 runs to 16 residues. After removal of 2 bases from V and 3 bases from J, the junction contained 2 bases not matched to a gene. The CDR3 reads CASSYGLAGETDTQYF. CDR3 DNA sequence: TGTGCCAGCAGTTACGGACTAGCGGGAGAAACAGATACGCAGTATTTT.

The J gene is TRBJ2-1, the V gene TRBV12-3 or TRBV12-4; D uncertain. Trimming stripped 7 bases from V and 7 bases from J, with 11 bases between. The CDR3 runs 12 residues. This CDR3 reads CASTWFGNEQFF. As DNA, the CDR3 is TGTGCCAGCACTTGGTTTGGGAATGAGCAGTTCTTC.

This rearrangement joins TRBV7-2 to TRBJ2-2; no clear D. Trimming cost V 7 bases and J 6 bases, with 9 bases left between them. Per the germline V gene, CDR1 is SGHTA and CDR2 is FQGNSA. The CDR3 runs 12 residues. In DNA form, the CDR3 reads TGTGCCAGCAACTTCCAGGCCGGGGAGCTGTTTTTT. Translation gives CASNFQAGELFF.

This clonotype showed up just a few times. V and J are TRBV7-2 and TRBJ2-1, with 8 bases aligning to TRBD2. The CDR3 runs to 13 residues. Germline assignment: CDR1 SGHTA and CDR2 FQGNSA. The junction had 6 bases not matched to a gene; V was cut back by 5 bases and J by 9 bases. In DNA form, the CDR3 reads TGTGCCAGCAGCCGGACTAGCCAGAGTGAGCAGTTCTTC. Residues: CASSRTSQSEQFF.

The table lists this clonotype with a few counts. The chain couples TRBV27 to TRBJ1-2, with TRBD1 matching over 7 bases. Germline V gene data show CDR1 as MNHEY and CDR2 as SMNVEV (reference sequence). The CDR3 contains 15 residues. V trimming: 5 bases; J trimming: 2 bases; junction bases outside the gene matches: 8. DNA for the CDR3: TGTGCCAGCAGTACCGCAGGGGGGTTGAACTATGGCTACACCTTC. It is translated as CASSTAGGLNYGYTF.

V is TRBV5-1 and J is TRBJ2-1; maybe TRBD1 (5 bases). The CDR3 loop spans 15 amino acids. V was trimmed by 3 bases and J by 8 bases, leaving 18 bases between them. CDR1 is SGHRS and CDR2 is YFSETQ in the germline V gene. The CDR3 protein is CASSSGRGANDEQFF. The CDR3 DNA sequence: TGCGCCAGCAGCTCGGGCCGTGGGGCCAATGATGAGCAGTTCTTC.

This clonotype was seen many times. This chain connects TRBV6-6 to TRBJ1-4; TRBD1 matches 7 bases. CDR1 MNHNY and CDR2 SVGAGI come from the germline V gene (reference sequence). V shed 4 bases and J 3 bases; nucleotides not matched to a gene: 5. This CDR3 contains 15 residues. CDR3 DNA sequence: TGTGCCAGCAGTTCGACAGGGCGGGCTAATGAAAAACTGTTTTTT. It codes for CASSSTGRANEKLFF.

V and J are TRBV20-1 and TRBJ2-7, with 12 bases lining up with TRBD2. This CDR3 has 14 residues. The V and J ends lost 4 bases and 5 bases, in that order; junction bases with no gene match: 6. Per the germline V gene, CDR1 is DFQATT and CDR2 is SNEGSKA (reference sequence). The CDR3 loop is CSATSGREKDEQYF. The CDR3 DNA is TGCAGTGCTACTAGCGGGAGGGAGAAAGACGAGCAGTACTTC.

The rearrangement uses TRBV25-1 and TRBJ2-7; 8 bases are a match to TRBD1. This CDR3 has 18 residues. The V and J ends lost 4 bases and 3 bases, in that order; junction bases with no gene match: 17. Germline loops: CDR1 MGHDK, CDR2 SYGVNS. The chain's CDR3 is CASSGSVGVGTGLYEQYF. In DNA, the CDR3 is TGTGCCAGCAGTGGATCGGTGGGAGTTGGGACAGGCCTCTACGAGCAGTACTTC.

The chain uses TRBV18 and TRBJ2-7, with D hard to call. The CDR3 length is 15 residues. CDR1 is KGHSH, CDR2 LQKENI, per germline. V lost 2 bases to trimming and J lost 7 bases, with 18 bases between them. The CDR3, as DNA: TGTGCCAGCTCACCAACATCGGTTGGTGGATTGGAGCAGTACTTC. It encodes CASSPTSVGGLEQYF.